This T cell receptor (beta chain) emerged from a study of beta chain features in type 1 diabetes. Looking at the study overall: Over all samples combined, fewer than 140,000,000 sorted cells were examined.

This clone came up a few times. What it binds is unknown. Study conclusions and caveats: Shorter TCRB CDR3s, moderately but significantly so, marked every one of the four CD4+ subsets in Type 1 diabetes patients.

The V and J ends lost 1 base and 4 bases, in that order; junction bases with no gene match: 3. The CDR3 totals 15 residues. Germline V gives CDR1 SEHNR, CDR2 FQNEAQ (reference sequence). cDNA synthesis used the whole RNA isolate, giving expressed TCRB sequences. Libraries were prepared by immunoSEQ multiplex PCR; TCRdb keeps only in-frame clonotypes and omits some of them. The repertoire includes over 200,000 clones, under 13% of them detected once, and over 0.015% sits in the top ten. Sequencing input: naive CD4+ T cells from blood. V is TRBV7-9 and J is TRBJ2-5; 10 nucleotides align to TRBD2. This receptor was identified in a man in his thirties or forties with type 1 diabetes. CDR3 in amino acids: CASSLGTSGLETQYF. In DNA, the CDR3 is TGTGCCAGCAGCTTAGGGACTAGCGGATTAGAGACCCAGTACTTC.